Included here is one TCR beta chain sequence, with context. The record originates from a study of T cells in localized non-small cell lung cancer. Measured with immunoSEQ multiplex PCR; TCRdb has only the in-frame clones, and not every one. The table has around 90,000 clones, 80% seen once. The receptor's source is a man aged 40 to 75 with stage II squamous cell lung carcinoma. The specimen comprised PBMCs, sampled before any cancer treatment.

The CDR3 DNA follows: TGCGCCAGCAGCCAAGACCAGGGGCACCACGAGCAGTACTTC. Protein product: CASSQDQGHHEQYF. The chain couples TRBV4-3 to TRBJ2-7; D may be TRBD1 (6 bases). Germline values: CDR1 LGHNA, CDR2 YSLEER. This CDR3 is built from 14 residues. Trimming took 0 bases from V and 5 from J, leaving 11 bases between them.